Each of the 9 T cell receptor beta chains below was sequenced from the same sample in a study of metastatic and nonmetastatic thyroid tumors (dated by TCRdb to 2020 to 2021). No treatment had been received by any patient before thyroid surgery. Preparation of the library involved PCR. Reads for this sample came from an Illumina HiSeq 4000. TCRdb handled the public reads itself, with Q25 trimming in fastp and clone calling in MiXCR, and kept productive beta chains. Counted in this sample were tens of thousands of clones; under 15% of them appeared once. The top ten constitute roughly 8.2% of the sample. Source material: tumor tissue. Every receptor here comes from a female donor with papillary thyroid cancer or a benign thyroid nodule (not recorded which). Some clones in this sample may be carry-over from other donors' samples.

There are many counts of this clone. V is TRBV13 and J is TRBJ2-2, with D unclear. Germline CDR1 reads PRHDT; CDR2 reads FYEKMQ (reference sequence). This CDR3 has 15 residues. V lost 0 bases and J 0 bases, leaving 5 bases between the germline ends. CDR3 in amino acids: CASSLGVSNTGELFF. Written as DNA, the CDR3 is TGTGCCAGCAGCTTAGGAGTATCGAACACCGGGGAGCTGTTTTTT.

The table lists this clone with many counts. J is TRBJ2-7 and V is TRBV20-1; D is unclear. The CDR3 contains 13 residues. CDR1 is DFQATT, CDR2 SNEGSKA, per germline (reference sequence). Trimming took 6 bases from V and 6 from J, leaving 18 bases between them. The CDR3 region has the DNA TGCAGTGCAGTAAAGACCTTGGCAGCCGAGCAGTACTTC. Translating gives CSAVKTLAAEQYF.

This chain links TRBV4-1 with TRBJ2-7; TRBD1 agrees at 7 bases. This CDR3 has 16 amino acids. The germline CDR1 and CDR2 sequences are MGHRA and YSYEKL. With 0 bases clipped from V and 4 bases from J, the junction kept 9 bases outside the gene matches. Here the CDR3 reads CASSQEVGDSAYEQYF. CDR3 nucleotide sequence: TGCGCCAGCAGCCAAGAAGTTGGGGACAGCGCATACGAGCAGTACTTC.

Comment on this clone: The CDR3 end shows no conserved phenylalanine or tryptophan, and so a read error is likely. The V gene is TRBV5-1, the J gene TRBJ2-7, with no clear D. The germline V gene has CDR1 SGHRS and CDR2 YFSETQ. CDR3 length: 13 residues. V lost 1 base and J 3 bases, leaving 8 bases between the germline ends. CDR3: CASSLSISYEQYL. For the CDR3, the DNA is TGCGCCAGCAGCTTGAGTATCAGCTACGAGCAGTACTTA.

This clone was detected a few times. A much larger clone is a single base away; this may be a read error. CDR3 sequence reads: CASSFLGAGEEDQYF. The CDR3 DNA follows: TGTGCCAGCAGTTTCCTAGGGGCGGGGGAAGAGGACCAGTACTTC. The chain is built from TRBV28 and TRBJ2-5; 7 bases are a match to TRBD2. Germline V gene sequence: CDR1 MDHEN, CDR2 SYDVKM. The CDR3 totals 15 residues. With V trimmed by 3 bases and J by 10 bases, 14 bases remained unmatched.

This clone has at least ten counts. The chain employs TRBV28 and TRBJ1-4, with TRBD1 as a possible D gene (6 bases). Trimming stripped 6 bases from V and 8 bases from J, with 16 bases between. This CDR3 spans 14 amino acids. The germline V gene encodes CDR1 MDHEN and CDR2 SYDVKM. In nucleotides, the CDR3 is TGTGCCAGCAGCCCAAACAGGGCCCTGGAAAAACTGTTTTTT. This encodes CASSPNRALEKLFF. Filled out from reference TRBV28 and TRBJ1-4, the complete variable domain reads DVKVTQSSRYLVKRTGEKVFLECVQDMDHENMFWYRQDPGLGLRLIYFSYDVKMKEKGDIPEGYSVSREKKERFSLILESASTNQTSMYLCASSPNRALEKLFFGSGTQLSVL.

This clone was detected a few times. The CDR3 reads CASSEPGTSWYGYTF. The CDR3 nucleotides are TGTGCCAGCAGTGAACCCGGGACATCCTGGTATGGCTACACCTTC. V gene TRBV6-1 combines with J gene TRBJ1-2; D may be TRBD1 (6 bases). Per germline, CDR1 MNHNS and CDR2 SASEGT. The V end was cut by 2 bases, the J end by 5 bases, with 15 bases between. The CDR3 loop spans 15 amino acids.

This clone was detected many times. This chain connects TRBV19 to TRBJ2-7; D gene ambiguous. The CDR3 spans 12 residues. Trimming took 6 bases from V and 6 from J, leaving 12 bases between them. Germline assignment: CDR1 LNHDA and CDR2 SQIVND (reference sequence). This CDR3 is CASRSVNGEQYF. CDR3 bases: TGTGCCAGTAGGAGCGTAAATGGCGAGCAGTACTTC.

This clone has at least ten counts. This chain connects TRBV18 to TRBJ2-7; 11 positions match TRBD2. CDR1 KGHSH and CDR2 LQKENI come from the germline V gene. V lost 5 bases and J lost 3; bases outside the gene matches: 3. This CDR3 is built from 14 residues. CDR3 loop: CASSETSGDYEQYF. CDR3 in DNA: TGTGCCAGCTCAGAGACTAGCGGGGACTACGAGCAGTACTTC.